This T cell receptor beta chain comes out of a study of T cells in Graves' hyperthyroidism and ophthalmopathy. Regions amplified from RNA transcripts were the TCR beta CDR3 regions. The HTBI primer set drove a first-round RT-PCR of the TCR CDR3. From the multiplex PCR reads, TCRdb called clonotypes with MiXCR, one entry per CDR3 protein. The table includes about 560,000 distinct CDR3 sequences, over 15% detected once. Graves' hyperthyroidism without ophthalmopathy progression within 18 months was termed stable. This clonotype has just a few counts. The CDR3 consists of 18 residues. Germline V gene data show CDR1 as MDHEN and CDR2 as SYDVKM. With 3 bases clipped from V and 4 bases from J, the junction kept 13 bases outside the gene matches.

The specimen was blood. J is TRBJ2-1 and V is TRBV28, with 9 positions matching TRBD2. This sequence originates from a woman aged 18-35 years with Graves' hyperthyroidism. DNA for the CDR3: TGTGCCAGCAGTTTTTTCAGGATTGGGGCGGGAGGGTACAATGAGCAGTTCTTC. This codes for CASSFFRIGAGGYNEQFF. Drawing the rest from reference TRBV28 and TRBJ2-1, the complete variable domain is DVKVTQSSRYLVKRTGEKVFLECVQDMDHENMFWYRQDPGLGLRLIYFSYDVKMKEKGDIPEGYSVSREKKERFSLILESASTNQTSMYLCASSFFRIGAGGYNEQFFGPGTRLTVL.